Listed below are T cell receptor beta chains from one sample, sequenced in a study of blood T cell repertoires in COVID-19. The data were produced by immunoSEQ multiplex PCR, yet TCRdb's version contains in-frame clones alone and is incomplete. The profile shows 75,000 to 95,000 clones, 85% to 90% of them singletons. Sequences were obtained from peripheral blood. The receptors were sampled from a human donor in a cohort sampled during active COVID-19. The CDR3 runs from the conserved cysteine through the conserved F or W. A D gene is named only where the DNA matches it firmly. Rows give clone size only sometimes, using once, few, many, or a class for an expanded clone.

. | TRBJ1-5 | TRBD1 | TRBV5-1 | CASSLQGGKGQPQHF | TGCGCCAGCAGCTTGCAGGGGGGTAAGGGGCAGCCCCAGCATTTT
. | TRBJ2-1 | . | TRBV7-8 | CASSLARTTGEQFF | TGTGCCAGCAGCTTAGCGCGCACTACTGGGGAGCAGTTCTTC
. | TRBJ2-2 | . | TRBV15 | CATSRAGPGELFF | TGTGCCACCAGCAGAGCAGGCCCCGGGGAGCTGTTTTTT
. | TRBJ2-7 | . | TRBV9 | CASSTGLPNEQYF | TGTGCCAGCAGCACGGGACTGCCCAACGAGCAGTACTTC
. | TRBJ2-6 | . | TRBV3-1/TRBV3-2 | CASSLSPGQGGGANVLTF | TGTGCCAGCAGCCTATCCCCGGGCCAGGGGGGTGGGGCCAACGTCCTGACTTTC
. | TRBJ2-1 | . | TRBV4-3 | CASSQDLRGGDYNEQFF | TGCGCCAGCAGCCAAGATCTTCGGGGTGGGGACTACAATGAGCAGTTCTTC
. | TRBJ2-5 | . | TRBV7-9 | CASSLDTTQETQYF | TGTGCCAGCAGCTTGGACACTACCCAAGAGACCCAGTACTTC
. | TRBJ1-2 | . | TRBV4-1 | CASSQEGAGGYTF | TGCGCCAGCAGCCAAGAAGGGGCGGGGGGCTACACCTTC
. | TRBJ1-1 | . | TRBV21-1 | CASSKSQTDLNTEAFF | TGTGCCAGCAGCAAATCCCAAACAGATCTGAACACTGAAGCTTTCTTT
. | TRBJ2-2 | TRBD1 | TRBV10-3 | CAIREGARTGELFF | TGTGCCATCAGAGAGGGGGCGCGTACCGGGGAGCTGTTTTTT
. | TRBJ2-3 | . | TRBV7-7 | CASSPKIGQLRDTQYF | TGTGCCAGCAGCCCAAAGATTGGGCAGTTGAGAGATACGCAGTATTTT
. | TRBJ2-7 | TRBD1 | TRBV4-3 | CASSPGQGSYEQYF | TGCGCCAGCAGCCCGGGACAGGGCTCCTACGAGCAGTACTTC
. | TRBJ1-1 | . | TRBV2 | CAGTGIMNTEAFF | TGTGCGGGAACAGGAATTATGAACACTGAAGCTTTCTTT
. | TRBJ2-1 | . | TRBV12-3/TRBV12-4 | CASSFGENEQFF | TGTGCCAGCAGTTTCGGGGAAAATGAGCAGTTCTTC
. | TRBJ1-1 | TRBD1 | TRBV27 | CASNRQGPNTEAFF | TGTGCCAGCAACCGACAGGGGCCGAACACTGAAGCTTTCTTT
. | TRBJ2-7 | TRBD2 | TRBV5-4 | CASSPNRASGAYEQYF | TGTGCCAGCAGCCCGAATCGGGCTAGCGGGGCGTACGAGCAGTACTTC
few | TRBJ1-2 | TRBD1 | TRBV19 | CASSPTLLRGQGGDGYTF | TGTGCCAGTAGTCCAACGTTACTAAGGGGACAGGGTGGTGATGGCTACACCTTC
. | TRBJ2-1 | TRBD2 | TRBV7-7 | CASSLIAGGSVDEQFF | TGTGCCAGCAGCTTAATAGCGGGAGGGTCGGTCGATGAGCAGTTCTTC
few | TRBJ2-3 | . | TRBV18 | CASSPGQRSTDTQYF | TGTGCCAGCTCACCGGGCCAGAGAAGCACAGATACGCAGTATTTT
. | TRBJ2-1 | . | TRBV19 | CASSISDEQFF | TGTGCCAGTAGTATCAGCGATGAGCAGTTCTTC
. | TRBJ1-1 | . | TRBV4-3 | CASSQFLREDAPEAFF | TGCGCCAGCAGCCAATTCCTAAGGGAGGACGCCCCTGAAGCTTTCTTT
few | TRBJ2-7 | TRBD1 | TRBV5-1 | CASSPRQGASYEQYF | TGCGCCAGCAGCCCGAGACAGGGGGCCAGCTACGAGCAGTACTTC
. | TRBJ1-1 | TRBD1 | TRBV6-2/TRBV6-3 | CASSMGGTGNTEAFF | TGTGCCAGCAGCATGGGGGGGACAGGGAACACTGAAGCTTTCTTT
. | TRBJ2-3 | . | TRBV3-1/TRBV3-2 | CASSQGGRGNTQYF | TGTGCCAGCAGCCAAGGGGGTCGGGGTAATACGCAGTATTTT
. | TRBJ1-4 | . | TRBV4-2 | CASSQDRGSANEKLFF | TGTGCCAGCAGCCAAGACAGAGGTTCGGCTAATGAAAAACTGTTTTTT
once | TRBJ2-2 | . | TRBV7-6 | CASSLRGALNTGELFF | TGTGCCAGCAGCTTACGGGGGGCGCTAAACACCGGGGAGCTGTTTTTT
few | TRBJ1-5 | TRBD1 | TRBV4-1 | CASSQGTGGNQPQHF | TGCGCCAGCAGCCAAGGGACAGGGGGCAATCAGCCCCAGCATTTT
. | TRBJ2-7 | . | TRBV30 | CAWKRERRTYEQYF | TGTGCCTGGAAACGGGAGCGGAGAACCTACGAGCAGTACTTC
. | TRBJ2-7 | TRBD1 | TRBV4-2 | CASSQVSGQESTYEQYF | TGTGCCAGCAGCCAAGTGTCGGGACAGGAAAGCACCTACGAGCAGTACTTC
few | TRBJ1-6 | . | TRBV7-3 | CASSLRGGKNSPLHF | TGTGCCAGCAGCTTAAGGGGGGGAAAAAATTCACCCCTCCACTTT
. | TRBJ1-2 | . | TRBV28 | CASTSAGRGIGGYTF | TGTGCCAGCACCTCGGCCGGGAGGGGGATTGGAGGCTACACCTTC
. | TRBJ1-4 | . | TRBV15 | CATSTQRRGGDEKLFF | TGTGCCACCAGCACCCAACGGAGGGGTGGAGATGAAAAACTGTTTTTT
medium-sized | TRBJ2-1 | TRBD2 | TRBV6-5 | CASRSRGSSYNEQFF | TGTGCCAGCAGATCGCGGGGGAGCTCCTACAATGAGCAGTTCTTC
. | TRBJ2-7 | TRBD1 | TRBV3-1/TRBV3-2 | CASKTGGQGSNEQYF | TGTGCCAGCAAAACGGGGGGACAGGGGTCCAACGAGCAGTACTTC
. | TRBJ2-2 | TRBD1 | TRBV28 | CALQGAAGELFF | TGTGCCCTACAGGGGGCTGCCGGGGAGCTGTTTTTT
. | TRBJ2-7 | . | TRBV5-1 | CASSLGSGSYEQYF | TGCGCCAGCAGCTTGGGTTCGGGGTCCTACGAGCAGTACTTC
. | TRBJ1-6 | . | TRBV3-1/TRBV3-2 | CASSQGSGGRAPLHF | TGTGCCAGCAGCCAAGGGAGCGGGGGTCGGGCACCCCTCCACTTT
. | TRBJ1-3 | . | TRBV25-1 | CASSPFATSGNTIYF | TGTGCCAGCAGCCCCTTCGCGACTTCTGGAAACACCATATATTTT
. | TRBJ2-3 | . | TRBV5-1 | CASSFGGRFTDTQYF | TGCGCCAGCAGCTTTGGGGGGAGGTTCACAGATACGCAGTATTTT
. | TRBJ2-3 | TRBD2 | TRBV9 | CASSEGLAGLTDTQYF | TGTGCCAGCAGCGAGGGACTAGCGGGACTCACAGATACGCAGTATTTT
. | TRBJ1-3 | TRBD1 | TRBV6-5 | CASRLDRAQGTIYF | TGTGCCAGCAGACTAGACAGGGCCCAGGGCACCATATATTTT
. | TRBJ1-5 | . | TRBV28 | CASRSGVRPQHF | TGTGCCAGCAGGTCAGGGGTTCGGCCCCAGCATTTT
few | TRBJ2-3 | . | TRBV5-8 | CASSLDWSTDTQYF | TGTGCCAGCAGCTTGGACTGGAGCACAGATACGCAGTATTTT
. | TRBJ2-7 | . | TRBV2 | CASGGASWTYEQYF | TGTGCCAGCGGGGGGGCGAGTTGGACCTACGAGCAGTACTTC
. | TRBJ2-1 | TRBD2 | TRBV7-2 | CASSLVGTSGGDEQFF | TGTGCCAGCAGCTTAGTAGGTACTAGCGGGGGGGATGAGCAGTTCTTC
. | TRBJ2-2 | . | TRBV19 | CASSAQGPGELFF | TGTGCCAGTAGTGCGCAGGGGCCCGGGGAGCTGTTTTTT
. | TRBJ2-3 | TRBD2 | TRBV12-5 | CASGRPGTSGGASTDTQYF | TGTGCTAGTGGGCGCCCCGGGACTAGCGGGGGGGCGAGCACAGATACGCAGTATTTT
. | TRBJ2-7 | . | TRBV6-2/TRBV6-3 | CASSPTGLSYEQYF | TGTGCCAGCAGCCCAACAGGGTTATCCTACGAGCAGTACTTC
. | TRBJ2-3 | . | TRBV19 | CASSIGWTESTDTQYF | TGTGCCAGTAGTATAGGGTGGACAGAGAGCACAGATACGCAGTATTTT
. | TRBJ1-1 | . | TRBV19 | CACSVRVGTEAFF | TGTGCCTGTTCCGTCAGGGTGGGCACTGAAGCTTTCTTT
. | TRBJ2-5 | . | TRBV6-6 | CASSYGGSAQETQYF | TGTGCCAGCAGTTATGGTGGGAGCGCTCAAGAGACCCAGTACTTC
. | TRBJ1-5 | . | TRBV10-3 | CAISDGSQPQHF | TGTGCCATCAGTGACGGGAGCCAGCCCCAGCATTTT
. | TRBJ1-4 | . | TRBV4-2 | CASSQDERGTGLNEKLFF | TGTGCCAGCAGCCAAGATGAGCGGGGGACCGGTCTGAATGAAAAACTGTTTTTT
. | TRBJ1-1 | TRBD1 | TRBV28 | CASSPQGAQNTEAFF | TGTGCCAGCAGTCCACAGGGGGCCCAGAACACTGAAGCTTTCTTT
. | TRBJ2-3 | . | TRBV6-6 | CASSYDSRADTQYF | TGTGCCAGCAGTTATGACAGCAGGGCAGATACGCAGTATTTT
. | TRBJ2-3 | . | TRBV7-2 | CASSVMTDTQYF | TGTGCCAGCAGCGTTATGACAGATACGCAGTATTTT
. | TRBJ2-3 | . | TRBV7-9 | CASSFGTTDTQYF | TGTGCCAGCAGCTTTGGCACCACAGATACGCAGTATTTT
. | TRBJ2-7 | . | TRBV19 | CASSMVEEGGYEQYF | TGTGCCAGTAGTATGGTGGAGGAGGGAGGATACGAGCAGTACTTC